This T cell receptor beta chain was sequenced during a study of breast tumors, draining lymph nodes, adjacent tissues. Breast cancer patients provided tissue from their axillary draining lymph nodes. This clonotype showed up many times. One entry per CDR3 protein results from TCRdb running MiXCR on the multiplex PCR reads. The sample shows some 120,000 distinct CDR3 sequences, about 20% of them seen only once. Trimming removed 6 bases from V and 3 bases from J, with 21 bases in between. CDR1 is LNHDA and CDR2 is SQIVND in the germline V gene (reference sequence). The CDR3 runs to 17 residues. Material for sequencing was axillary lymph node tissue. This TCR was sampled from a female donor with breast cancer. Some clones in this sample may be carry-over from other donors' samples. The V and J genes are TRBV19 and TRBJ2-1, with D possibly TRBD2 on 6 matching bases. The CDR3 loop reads CASSLQSREIIYNEQFF. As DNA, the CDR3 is TGTGCCAGTAGCCTCCAGTCCCGGGAGATTATCTACAATGAGCAGTTCTTC.